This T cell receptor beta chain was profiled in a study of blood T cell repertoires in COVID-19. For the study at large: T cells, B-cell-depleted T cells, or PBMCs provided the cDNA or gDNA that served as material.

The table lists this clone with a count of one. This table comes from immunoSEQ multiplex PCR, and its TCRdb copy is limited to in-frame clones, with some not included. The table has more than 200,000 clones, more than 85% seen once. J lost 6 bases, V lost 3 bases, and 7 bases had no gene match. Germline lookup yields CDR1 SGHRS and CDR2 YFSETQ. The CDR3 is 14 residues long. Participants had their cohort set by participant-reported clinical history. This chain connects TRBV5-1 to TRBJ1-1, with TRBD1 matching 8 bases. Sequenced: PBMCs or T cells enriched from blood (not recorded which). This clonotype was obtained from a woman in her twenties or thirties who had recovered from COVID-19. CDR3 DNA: TGCGCCAGCAGCTCGGACAGGGTTTTGGCTGAAGCTTTCTTT. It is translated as CASSSDRVLAEAFF. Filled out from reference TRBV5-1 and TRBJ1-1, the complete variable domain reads KAGVTQTPRYLIKTRGQQVTLSCSPISGHRSVSWYQQTPGQGLQFLFEYFSETQRNKGNFPGRFSGRQFSNSRSEMNVSTLELGDSALYLCASSSDRVLAEAFFGQGTRLTVV.